The rows below give T cell receptor beta chains drawn from one sample of a study of PD-1 blockade in classical Hodgkin lymphoma. The table came from immunoSEQ multiplex PCR; TCRdb's copy has only in-frame clones and leaves some out. The table lists fewer than 25,000 clones, 70% to 80% of them singletons. The sample in question was peripheral blood mononuclear cells (PBMCs), obtained at baseline. These receptors all stem from a human donor with classical Hodgkin lymphoma. CDR3s include the opening cysteine and the closing phenylalanine or tryptophan. A D gene is named only where the DNA matches it firmly. Some rows mark clone size as missing; the rest say once, few, many or name a class of expanded clone.

-,TRBV2,TRBJ2-7,TRBD2,CATRAGGLYEQYF,TGTGCCACCCGAGCGGGAGGCCTCTACGAGCAGTACTTC
-,TRBV5-1,TRBJ1-2,-,CASSLGQLYGYTF,TGCGCCAGCAGCTTGGGACAGTTATATGGCTACACCTTC
-,TRBV5-6,TRBJ2-7,-,CASSWGTSYEQYF,TGTGCCAGCAGCTGGGGGACCTCCTACGAGCAGTACTTC
-,TRBV4-3,TRBJ2-7,TRBD2,CASSQAISGSRTYEQYF,TGCGCCAGCAGCCAAGCAATTAGCGGGAGTAGGACGTACGAGCAGTACTTC
-,TRBV7-9,TRBJ2-3,TRBD2,CASSLATLAGNPDTQYF,TGTGCCAGCAGCTTAGCTACACTAGCGGGAAATCCAGATACGCAGTATTTT
-,TRBV5-4,TRBJ1-6,TRBD1,CASSLTGGYSPLHF,TGTGCCAGCAGCTTGACAGGGGGGTATTCACCCCTCCACTTT
-,TRBV5-4,TRBJ1-1,-,CASSFQGGMNTEAFF,TGTGCCAGCAGCTTCCAGGGCGGGATGAACACTGAAGCTTTCTTT
many,TRBV12-1,TRBJ1-5,-,CASSIHRGKQPQHF,TGTGCCAGCAGCATCCACAGGGGAAAGCAGCCCCAGCATTTT
-,TRBV5-1,TRBJ2-1,-,CASSFYFNSYNEQFF,TGCGCCAGCAGCTTTTATTTTAACTCCTACAATGAGCAGTTCTTC
-,TRBV28,TRBJ1-2,TRBD1,CASRGQGFFYGYTF,TGTGCCAGCAGGGGACAGGGGTTCTTCTATGGCTACACCTTC
once,TRBV30,TRBJ1-6,-,CAWTETSSPLHF,TGTGCCTGGACTGAGACCTCTTCACCCCTCCACTTT
once,TRBV7-2,TRBJ2-6,TRBD1,CASSSSDRGRAGANVLTF,TGTGCCAGCAGCTCCTCGGACAGGGGGCGGGCTGGGGCCAACGTCCTGACTTTC
-,TRBV7-9,TRBJ2-3,-,CASSPELGGTDTQYF,TGTGCCAGCAGCCCAGAACTAGGGGGGACAGATACGCAGTATTTT
-,TRBV7-2,TRBJ2-7,-,CASSCPSGDWDEQYF,TGTGCCAGCAGCTGCCCTTCGGGGGATTGGGACGAGCAGTACTTC
-,TRBV9,TRBJ1-1,-,CASSPSPRANTEAFF,TGTGCCAGCAGCCCAAGTCCCCGTGCGAACACTGAAGCTTTCTTT
medium-sized,TRBV9,TRBJ2-1,-,CASSVDGGPENGVFF,TGTGCCAGCAGCGTAGACGGGGGGCCCGAAAATGGGGTGTTCTTC
-,TRBV11-2,TRBJ1-1,TRBD1,CASSQGQGVFTEAFF,TGTGCCAGCAGCCAAGGACAGGGGGTGTTCACTGAAGCTTTCTTT
-,TRBV6-5,TRBJ2-5,TRBD2,CASSSPLAGVRETQYF,TGTGCCAGCAGTTCCCCCCTAGCGGGAGTTCGGGAGACCCAGTACTTC
few,TRBV11-2,TRBJ1-5,-,CASRGQPSQPQHF,TGTGCCAGCAGGGGACAACCGTCCCAGCCCCAGCATTTT
-,TRBV7-2,TRBJ2-7,-,CASSYLYEQYF,TGTGCCAGCAGCTATCTATACGAGCAGTACTTC
-,TRBV19,TRBJ1-4,TRBD1,CASSSGQGDEKLFF,TGTGCCAGTAGTTCGGGACAGGGGGATGAAAAACTGTTTTTT
-,TRBV7-9,TRBJ1-1,-,CASSLGGAFAEAFF,TGTGCCAGCAGCTTAGGGGGGGCTTTCGCTGAAGCTTTCTTT